These 12 T cell receptor beta chains were all obtained from the same sample, sequenced in a study of OX40 agonist ivuxolimab in advanced cancers. Sequenced by immunoSEQ multiplex PCR; TCRdb stores in-frame clones only, minus some. The sample carries 90,000 to 120,000 clones, under 95% recorded once. The material sequenced was CD4+ or CD8+ T cells sorted from blood, taken in a trial of the OX40 agonist ivuxolimab. Receptor source: an adult with an advanced solid tumor such as melanoma, head and neck, liver or kidney cancer.

V and J are TRBV10-3 and TRBJ2-2; possible D gene TRBD1, 6 bases. The V gene lost 8 bases and the J gene lost 0 bases, with 13 bases spanning the gap. This CDR3 has 15 amino acids. CDR1 and CDR2 from the germline V gene are ENHRY and SYGVKD. The CDR3 DNA follows: TGTGCCATCGCACAGGGATACTCGAACACCGGGGAGCTGTTTTTT. Amino acids: CAIAQGYSNTGELFF.

The chain links TRBV5-1 to TRBJ1-1; 9 positions agree with TRBD1. The CDR3 is made up of 14 amino acids. V was pared by 1 base and J by 6 bases, with 4 bases of the junction left unmatched. CDR1 SGHRS and CDR2 YFSETQ come from the germline V gene. CDR3 protein: CASSLTGGTAEAFF. The CDR3 DNA follows: TGCGCCAGCAGCTTGACAGGGGGCACCGCTGAAGCTTTCTTT.

The CDR3 loop is CASSLTDIYGGYTF. DNA of the CDR3: TGTGCCAGCAGTTTAACGGACATCTATGGTGGCTACACCTTC. The chain recombines TRBV28 with TRBJ1-2, with D possibly matching TRBD1 (5 bases). CDR3 length equals 14 residues. Germline V CDR1 and CDR2: MDHEN, SYDVKM. V was pared by 2 bases and J by 7 bases, with 14 bases between.

V usage is TRBV9 and J usage is TRBJ1-1; D is possibly TRBD1 (6 bases). The germline V and J ends were trimmed by 1 base and 5 bases, with 9 bases remaining between them. This CDR3 has 13 residues. Germline CDR1 is SGDLS and CDR2 is YYNGEE. The CDR3 spells CASSVTGRTEAFF. CDR3 in DNA: TGTGCCAGCAGCGTAACAGGGCGAACTGAAGCTTTCTTT.

The chain employs TRBV5-5 and TRBJ2-7, with 11 bases aligning to TRBD2. J was trimmed by 2 bases and V by 2 bases; bases with no gene match: 6. From germline, CDR1 is SGHKS and CDR2 YYEKEE (reference sequence). The CDR3 length is 16 residues. CDR3 sequence (DNA): TGTGCCAGCAGCTTAACTCTAGCGGGGGGTACCTACGAGCAGTACTTC. The encoded protein is CASSLTLAGGTYEQYF.

J is TRBJ1-5 and V is TRBV21-1; the table's TRBD1 call for D was not verified on the DNA. TRBV21-1 is reported as a pseudogene. CDR3 length equals 15 residues. CDR3 protein: CASSQRTGGNQPQHF. Here the CDR3 DNA reads TGTGCCAGCAGCCAACGGACAGGGGGCAATCAGCCCCAGCATTTT.

This clone showed up just a few times. Other nucleotide sequences in the sample specify the same CDR3. The chain is built from TRBV27 and TRBJ1-1, with D possibly being TRBD1 (5 bases). Trimming removed 3 bases at V and 6 bases at J, with 11 bases between. The germline gives CDR1 MNHEY, CDR2 SMNVEV (reference sequence). The CDR3 spans 13 residues. The CDR3 nucleotides are TGTGCCAGCAGTTTGTCAGGGTCCCCTGAAGCTTTCTTT. Amino acid sequence: CASSLSGSPEAFF.

The CDR3 protein is CASSALRVTSGAYNEQFF. The CDR3 nucleotides are TGTGCCAGCAGCGCCCTAAGGGTTACTAGCGGAGCCTACAATGAGCAGTTCTTC. The V call is TRBV7-2, the J call TRBJ2-1, with TRBD2 identical over 8 bases. Per the germline V gene, CDR1 is SGHTA and CDR2 is FQGNSA. CDR3 size: 18 residues. With 5 bases clipped from V and 2 bases from J, the junction kept 14 bases outside the gene matches.

The genes are TRBV6-5 and TRBJ1-2; D may be TRBD1 (5 bases). Trimming cost V 8 bases and J 4 bases, with 14 bases left between them. The length of the CDR3 is 13 residues. The germline V gene encodes CDR1 MNHEY and CDR2 SVGAGI. CDR3: CASRVTAAYGYTF. The CDR3 DNA reads as TGTGCCAGCCGGGTGACAGCGGCCTATGGCTACACCTTC.

V is TRBV6-1 and J is TRBJ2-3, with D unresolved. This CDR3 spans 14 amino acids. Germline assignment: CDR1 MNHNS and CDR2 SASEGT. Trimming stripped 1 base from V and 0 bases from J, with 5 bases between. The CDR3 coding sequence is TGTGCCAGCAGTGAAGGATGGAGCACAGATACGCAGTATTTT. Its translation: CASSEGWSTDTQYF.

This rearrangement joins TRBV19 to TRBJ1-1; no firm D call. Trimming removed 2 bases from V and 5 bases from J, with 9 bases in between. The CDR3 is 13 amino acids. CDR1 and CDR2 from the germline V gene are LNHDA and SQIVND (reference sequence). Written as DNA, the CDR3 is TGTGCCAGTAGTATACTAAGGAATACTGAAGCTTTCTTT. It encodes CASSILRNTEAFF.

This sequence joins TRBV7-6 and TRBJ1-1; TRBD1 might be the D (6 bases). Germline V CDR1 and CDR2: SGHVS, FNYEAQ. The CDR3 extends over 15 amino acids. V was shortened by 1 base and J by 0 bases, with 9 bases between the two germline ends. In nucleotides, the CDR3 is TGTGCCAGCAGCTTAGGGGGGACACTGAACACTGAAGCTTTCTTT. Its translation is CASSLGGTLNTEAFF.